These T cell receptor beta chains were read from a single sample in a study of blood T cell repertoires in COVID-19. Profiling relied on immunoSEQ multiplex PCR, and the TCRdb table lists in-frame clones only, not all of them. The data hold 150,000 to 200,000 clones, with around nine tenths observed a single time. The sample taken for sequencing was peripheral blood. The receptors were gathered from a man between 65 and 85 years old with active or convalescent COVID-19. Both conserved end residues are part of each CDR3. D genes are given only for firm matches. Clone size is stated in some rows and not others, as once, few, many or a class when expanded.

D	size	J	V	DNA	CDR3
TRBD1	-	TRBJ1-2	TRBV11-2	TGTGCCAGCAGCGTGGCCGGACAGGGTTCTGGCTATGGCTACACCTTC	CASSVAGQGSGYGYTF
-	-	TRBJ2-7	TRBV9	TGTGCCAGCAGCGCGGTCTCCGGGACTGAGCAGTACTTC	CASSAVSGTEQYF
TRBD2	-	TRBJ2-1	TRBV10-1	TGCGCCAGCAGCCAGACTAGCGGGGGGGAGCAGTTCTTC	CASSQTSGGEQFF
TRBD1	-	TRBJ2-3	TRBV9	TGTGCCAGGCCCCCAGGGGGCAGTGCAGATACGCAGTATTTT	CARPPGGSADTQYF
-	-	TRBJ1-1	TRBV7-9	TGTGCCAGCAGCTTAGATGTTCAGTCGATGAACACTGAAGCTTTCTTT	CASSLDVQSMNTEAFF
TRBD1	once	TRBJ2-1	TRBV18	TGTGCCAGCTCACCACGTGACAGGGAATACAATGAGCAGTTCTTC	CASSPRDREYNEQFF
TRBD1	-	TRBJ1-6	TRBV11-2	TGTGCCAGCAGCTTAAGAGGGGACAGAGCTTATTCACCCCTCCACTTT	CASSLRGDRAYSPLHF
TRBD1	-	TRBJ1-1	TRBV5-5	TGTGCCAGCAGCTTGGAGGTGGGACAGGCAAGGAACACTGAAGCTTTCTTT	CASSLEVGQARNTEAFF
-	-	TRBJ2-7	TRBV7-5	TGTGCCAGAAGCTTTCCGGGACAAGAATACGAGCAGTACTTC	CARSFPGQEYEQYF
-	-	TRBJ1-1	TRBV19	TGTGCCAGTAGTATGTCAGAGAACACTGAAGCTTTCTTT	CASSMSENTEAFF
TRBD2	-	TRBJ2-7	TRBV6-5	TGTGCCAGCAGTTACTCGAATCCAGCGGGGAAGTACGAGCAGTACTTC	CASSYSNPAGKYEQYF
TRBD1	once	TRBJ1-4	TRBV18	TGTGCCAGCTCTCTCGGGACAGGGAGTGAAAAACTGTTTTTT	CASSLGTGSEKLFF
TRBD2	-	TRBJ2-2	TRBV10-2	TGCGCCAGCAGTGAGTCTGGTCTAGCGGGATACACCGGGGAGCTGTTTTTT	CASSESGLAGYTGELFF
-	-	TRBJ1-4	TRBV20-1	TGCAGTGCTAGTCGGCCGATCGGGGTCAATGAAAAACTGTTTTTT	CSASRPIGVNEKLFF
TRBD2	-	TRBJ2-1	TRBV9	TGTGCCAGCAGCCCGGGAGCGGGAGGCTACAATGAGCAGTTCTTC	CASSPGAGGYNEQFF
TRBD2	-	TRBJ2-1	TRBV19	TGTGCCAGCAGCCGGACAGCTAGCGGGGGGGTAAGTGAGCAGTTCTTC	CASSRTASGGVSEQFF
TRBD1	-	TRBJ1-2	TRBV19	TGTGCCAGTAGCGACAGGGGGTTCTACGGCTACACCTTC	CASSDRGFYGYTF
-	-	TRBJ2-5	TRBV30	TGTGCCTGGAGTGGTGGGGGGGGGCTTGAGACCCAGTACTTC	CAWSGGGGLETQYF
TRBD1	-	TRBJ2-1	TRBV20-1	TGCAGTGCTAGTGACCAGGGACAGGGAACCTACAATGAGCAGTTCTTC	CSASDQGQGTYNEQFF
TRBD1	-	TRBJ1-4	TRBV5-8	TGTGCCAGCAGCTTCGGGACAGAGGATGGTACAGAACTGTTTTTT	CASSFGTEDGTELFF
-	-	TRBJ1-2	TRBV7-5	TGTGCCAGAAGGCTCGGGGCAGGGGGTTCCGGTGGCTACACCTTC	CARRLGAGGSGGYTF
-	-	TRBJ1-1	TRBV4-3	TGCGCCAGCAGCCAAGATAGGGGGAGGAACACTGAAGCTTTCTTT	CASSQDRGRNTEAFF
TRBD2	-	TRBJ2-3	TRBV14	TGTGCCAGCAGCCAAGATCAGGGCGGGAGAGGCTTAGATACGCAGTATTTT	CASSQDQGGRGLDTQYF
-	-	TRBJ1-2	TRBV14	TGTGCCAGCAGCCAAGTTCCGGGGGGCGCGTTTGGCTACACCTTC	CASSQVPGGAFGYTF
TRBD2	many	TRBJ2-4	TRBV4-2	TGTGCCAGCAGCCAGGACCCCGGGACTAGCGGGGCGAAAAACATTCAGTACTTC	CASSQDPGTSGAKNIQYF
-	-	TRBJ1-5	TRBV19	TGTGCCAGTAGTATCCCCCCGGGGGTCGGGAGCAATCAGCCCCAGCATTTT	CASSIPPGVGSNQPQHF
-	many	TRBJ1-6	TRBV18	TGTGCCAGCTCACCCAGGGTCTCCTATAATTCACCCCTCCACTTT	CASSPRVSYNSPLHF
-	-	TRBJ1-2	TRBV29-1	TGCAGCGTACCCACAGGTCTCGGGGGCTACACCTTC	CSVPTGLGGYTF
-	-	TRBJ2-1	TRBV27	TGTGCCAGCAGTTTTACTTCTGGGGGGGAGCAGTTCTTC	CASSFTSGGEQFF
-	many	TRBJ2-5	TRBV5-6	TGTGCCAGCAGCTTCATCCGGGAGACCCAGTACTTC	CASSFIRETQYF
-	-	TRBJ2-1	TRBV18	TGTGCCAGCTCACCAGGGGGCGGGTACAATGAGCAGTTCTTC	CASSPGGGYNEQFF
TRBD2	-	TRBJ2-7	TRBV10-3	TGTGCCATCTCCCCCGGGGGGGCGATCTACGAGCAGTACTTC	CAISPGGAIYEQYF
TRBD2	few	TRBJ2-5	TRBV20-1	TGCAGTGCTAGTCGAGGGACTAGCGGGGGGGAAGAGACCCAGTACTTC	CSASRGTSGGEETQYF
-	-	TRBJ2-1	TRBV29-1	TGCAGCGTTGAGTCAGTTGCGGGTTCTGAGCAGTTCTTC	CSVESVAGSEQFF
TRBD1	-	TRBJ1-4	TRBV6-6	TGTGCCAGCAGTTACCCACAGGGGATTTGGGAAAAACTGTTTTTT	CASSYPQGIWEKLFF
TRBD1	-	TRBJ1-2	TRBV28	TGTGCCAGCAGCCTCCTGACAGGGAACTATGGCTACACCTTC	CASSLLTGNYGYTF
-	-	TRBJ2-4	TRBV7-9	TGTGCCAGCAGCTTGGGACACCTACTAGCCAAAAACATTCAGTACTTC	CASSLGHLLAKNIQYF
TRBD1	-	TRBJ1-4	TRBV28	TGTGCCAGCAGTTTGTGGGGACAGGGATCTGGTGAAAAACTGTTTTTT	CASSLWGQGSGEKLFF
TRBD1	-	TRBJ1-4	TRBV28	TGTGCCAGCAGTTTACGGGGACAGGGAGTGGATGAAAAACTGTTTTTT	CASSLRGQGVDEKLFF
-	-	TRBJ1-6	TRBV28	TGTGCCAGCAGAGCTATGAATTCACCCCTCCACTTT	CASRAMNSPLHF
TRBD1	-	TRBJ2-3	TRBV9	TGTGCCAGCAGCGTAAGACAGGGAAGCACAGATACGCAGTATTTT	CASSVRQGSTDTQYF
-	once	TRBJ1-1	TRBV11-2	TGTGCCAGCAGCCCCCGCTTAGTGGTTGCCACTGAAGCTTTCTTT	CASSPRLVVATEAFF
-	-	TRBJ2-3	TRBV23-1	TGCGCCAGCAGTCAATCGTGGGGGCCGCGCACAGATACGCAGTATTTT	CASSQSWGPRTDTQYF
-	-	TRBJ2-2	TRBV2	TGTGCCAGCAAACAGGGAAACACCGGGGAGCTGTTTTTT	CASKQGNTGELFF
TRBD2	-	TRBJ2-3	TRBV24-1	TGTGCCACCAGTGATCTAGGCGCTAGCGGGAGTTGGGTTACGCAGTATTTT	CATSDLGASGSWVTQYF
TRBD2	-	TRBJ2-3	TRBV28	TGTGCCAGCAGTTTCTCACTAGCGGGACAGGTTACGCAGTATTTT	CASSFSLAGQVTQYF
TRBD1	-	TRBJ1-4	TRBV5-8	TGTGCCAGCAGCTTGGCCGGGACAGATGAAAAACTGTTTTTT	CASSLAGTDEKLFF